Following are 27 T cell receptor beta chains from one sample sequenced in a study of shared clonotypes between healthy human individuals. Generated by immunoSEQ multiplex PCR, the TCRdb table keeps only in-frame clones and is missing some. In the table there are roughly 2.6 million clones, around 94% of which are singletons. Specimen: naive CD4+ T cells sorted from blood. Subset reported: CD45RA+ positively selected. These receptors came from a man between 18 and 35 years old in good health.

V and J are TRBV5-1 and TRBJ2-1; tentatively, D is TRBD1 (6 bases). The CDR3 runs 15 residues. Trimming cost V 5 bases and J 3 bases, with 15 bases left between them. Per germline, CDR1 SGHRS and CDR2 YFSETQ. This chain's CDR3 is CASRLQGSGYNEQFF. The CDR3 DNA follows: TGCGCCAGCAGGCTACAGGGCTCTGGCTACAATGAGCAGTTCTTC. The complete variable domain, with remaining parts taken from reference TRBV5-1 and TRBJ2-1, reads KAGVTQTPRYLIKTRGQQVTLSCSPISGHRSVSWYQQTPGQGLQFLFEYFSETQRNKGNFPGRFSGRQFSNSRSEMNVSTLELGDSALYLCASRLQGSGYNEQFFGPGTRLTVL.

In DNA, the CDR3 is TGTGCCAGCAGTTACGGTGCTAACGGAAAGACCCAGTACTTC. It is translated as CASSYGANGKTQYF. This sequence joins TRBV6-5 and TRBJ2-5; D is undetermined. V was clipped by 2 bases and J by 6 bases, with 13 bases between them. CDR3 length equals 14 residues. Germline CDR1 reads MNHEY; CDR2 reads SVGAGI.

The chain carries TRBV5-4 and TRBJ2-6; perhaps D is TRBD1 or TRBD2 (5 bases each). The CDR3 has 17 amino acids. The germline V and J ends were trimmed by 4 bases and 0 bases, with 14 bases remaining between them. Germline lookup yields CDR1 SGHNT and CDR2 YYREEE (reference sequence). CDR3 coding DNA: TGTGCCAGCAGCCAGCGGCAGGGTGGCTCTGGGGCCAACGTCCTGACTTTC. It specifies CASSQRQGGSGANVLTF.

This chain links TRBV7-9 with TRBJ1-4; D is unresolved. The CDR3 is 15 amino acids. V gave up 4 bases and J gave up 0 bases, with 9 bases separating them. Germline values: CDR1 SEHNR, CDR2 FQNEAQ (reference sequence). CDR3: CASSSPQPTNEKLFF. The CDR3 DNA reads TGTGCCAGCAGCTCACCCCAACCAACTAATGAAAAACTGTTTTTT.

J is TRBJ2-5 and V is TRBV6-5, with TRBD2 matching over 8 bases. The J call may be wrong; the DNA end is better matched by TRBJ2-7. Looked up from germline, CDR1 is MNHEY and CDR2 is SVGAGI. The CDR3 is 14 amino acids. The CDR3 sequence is CASSYSGLDYEQYF. The CDR3 nucleotides read TGTGCCAGCAGTTACTCGGGACTAGACTACGAGCAGTACTTC.

Worth noting for this clone: Other DNA sequences in the sample encode the same CDR3. The gene calls are TRBV5-1 and TRBJ2-7, with 15 bases lining up with TRBD2. The V gene's germline CDR1 is SGHRS and CDR2 YFSETQ. V was clipped by 4 bases and J by 4 bases; unmatched bases: 3. This CDR3 comprises 15 residues. The chain's CDR3 is CASSPGTSGRYEQYF. The CDR3 DNA reads as TGCGCCAGCAGCCCGGGGACTAGCGGGAGGTACGAGCAGTACTTC.

The chain's CDR3 is CASSERASGGTNTGELFF. The CDR3 bases are TGTGCCAGCAGTGAAAGGGCTAGCGGGGGGACCAACACCGGGGAGCTGTTTTTT. This rearrangement joins TRBV2 to TRBJ2-2, with TRBD2 identical over 11 bases. The germline CDR1 and CDR2 sequences are SNHLY and FYNNEI. Trimming cost V 2 bases and J 2 bases; bases outside gene matches: 7. CDR3 length equals 18 residues.

The gene calls are TRBV4-3 and TRBJ2-7; D may be TRBD1 (6 bases). CDR1 and CDR2 from the germline V gene are LGHNA and YSLEER. This CDR3 is built from 13 residues. Trimming removed 0 bases at V and 4 bases at J, with 7 bases between. Written as DNA, the CDR3 is TGCGCCAGCAGCCAAGATCAGGGGTACGAGCAGTACTTC. Amino acid sequence: CASSQDQGYEQYF.

The chain employs TRBV5-8 and TRBJ2-7; 12 bases are shared with TRBD2. Per the germline V gene, CDR1 is SGHTS and CDR2 is YDEGEE. V shed 3 bases and J 4 bases; nucleotides not matched to a gene: 5. The CDR3 contains 15 residues. In DNA, the CDR3 is TGTGCCAGCAGCTACCTAGCGGGGGGGCCGTACGAGCAGTACTTC. The encoded protein is CASSYLAGGPYEQYF.

The chain uses TRBV18 and TRBJ1-5, with 9 bases aligning to TRBD1. The J call could be wrong; TRBJ2-3 is a better fit for the DNA end. The CDR3 length is 15 residues. The V gene's germline CDR1 is KGHSH and CDR2 LQKENI. The CDR3 protein is CASSPLGQGNQPQYF. The CDR3 nucleotides read TGTGCCAGCTCACCATTAGGACAGGGGAATCAGCCCCAGTATTTT.

The chain recombines TRBV7-2 with TRBJ2-5; D is unresolved. Germline V lookup: CDR1 SGHTA, CDR2 FQGNSA. The CDR3 sequence is 17 residues long. The V gene lost 2 bases and the J gene lost 3 bases, with 19 bases spanning the gap. CDR3 amino acids: CASSLRAQLLVEETQYF. The CDR3 DNA reads as TGTGCCAGCAGCTTACGGGCTCAGCTGTTAGTGGAAGAGACCCAGTACTTC.

This clone was detected once. Additional DNA sequences in this sample encode the identical CDR3. The CDR3, as DNA: TGTGCCAGCAGCTTAAGAGGGACCGGGGAGCTGTTTTTT. Its protein is CASSLRGTGELFF. The V call is TRBV7-3, the J call TRBJ2-2, with D possibly matching TRBD2 (5 bases). The germline V gene encodes CDR1 SGHTA and CDR2 FQGTGA. Trimming removed 1 base from V and 5 bases from J, with 5 bases in between. The length of the CDR3 is 13 residues.

The rearrangement joins TRBV5-1 to TRBJ2-5; the D gene could be TRBD1 or TRBD2 (6 bases each). The germline CDR1 and CDR2 sequences are SGHRS and YFSETQ. The CDR3 is made up of 13 amino acids. Between the trimmed V and J ends, which lost 3 bases and 7 bases, there was a span of 13 bases. The DNA for the CDR3 is TGCGCCAGCAGCTCGGGGGCTTATGGGACCCAGTACTTC. This codes for CASSSGAYGTQYF.

The rearrangement links TRBV2 to TRBJ1-4; weak D call: TRBD1 (6 bases). Trimming took off 5 bases at V and 8 bases at J, with 15 bases between the two ends. Per the germline V gene, CDR1 is SNHLY and CDR2 is FYNNEI. This CDR3 is 14 amino acids long. The CDR3 here is CASSRGVRGEKLFF. CDR3 DNA: TGTGCCAGCAGTAGGGGGGTGAGAGGAGAAAAACTGTTTTTT.

This chain links TRBV5-1 with TRBJ2-5; tentatively, D is TRBD2 (5 bases). Trimming cost V 5 bases and J 5 bases, with 19 bases left between them. CDR3 size: 15 residues. Looked up from germline, CDR1 is SGHRS and CDR2 is YFSETQ. The CDR3 region is CASSPGDGKSETQYF. The CDR3 coding sequence is TGCGCCAGCAGTCCCGGAGACGGGAAGTCTGAGACCCAGTACTTC.

In DNA, the CDR3 is TGTGCCAGTAGACAGGGGTCGTGGGAGACCCAGTACTTC. Translating gives CASRQGSWETQYF. The J gene is TRBJ2-5, the V gene TRBV19, with 7 positions matching TRBD1. From germline, CDR1 is LNHDA and CDR2 SQIVND (reference sequence). After removal of 6 bases from V and 5 bases from J, the junction contained 6 bases not matched to a gene. This CDR3 has 13 amino acids.

V and J are TRBV29-1 and TRBJ2-7; 7 bases match TRBD1. Germline V gene lookup returns CDR1 SQVTM and CDR2 ANQGSEA. The V and J ends lost 5 bases and 0 bases, in that order; junction bases with no gene match: 4. The CDR3 covers 13 residues. The chain's CDR3 is CSVSDRASYEQYF. The DNA of the CDR3 is TGCAGCGTTAGTGACAGGGCCTCCTACGAGCAGTACTTC.

The chain has TRBV5-1 and TRBJ2-3; tentatively, D is TRBD2 (6 bases). Germline values: CDR1 SGHRS, CDR2 YFSETQ. The CDR3 runs 14 residues. The V and J ends lost 5 bases and 6 bases respectively, with 16 bases between them. The CDR3 DNA follows: TGCGCCAGCAGTGTGGCGGGGTCGGCGGATACGCAGTATTTT. Protein sequence: CASSVAGSADTQYF.

As DNA, the CDR3 is TGTGCCAGCAGCTTATTCGCTAGCGGGATTAGCACAGATACGCAGTATTTT. It is translated as CASSLFASGISTDTQYF. The chain joins TRBV7-2 to TRBJ2-3; 9 bases line up with TRBD2. The germline CDR1 and CDR2 sequences are SGHTA and FQGNSA. V was pared by 2 bases and J by 0 bases, with 6 bases of the junction left unmatched. The CDR3 is 17 amino acids.

The chain joins TRBV4-1 to TRBJ1-5; D remains ambiguous. The CDR3 covers 17 residues. Germline CDR1 MGHRA, CDR2 YSYEKL. Trimming removed 0 bases from V and 7 bases from J, with 19 bases in between. CDR3 in amino acids: CASSQDLYQPQSQPQHF. Here the CDR3 DNA reads TGCGCCAGCAGCCAAGATCTTTACCAGCCTCAAAGCCAGCCCCAGCATTTT.

V gene TRBV5-1 combines with J gene TRBJ2-3; the D gene is possibly TRBD2 (5 bases). Germline CDR1 is SGHRS and CDR2 is YFSETQ. With 1 base removed from V and 1 base from J, the gap between germline ends came to 7 bases. The CDR3 has 14 residues. Written as DNA, the CDR3 is TGCGCCAGCAGCTTGTCGCGGGGCACAGATACGCAGTATTTT. This encodes CASSLSRGTDTQYF.

This chain links TRBV15 with TRBJ2-3; TRBD2 aligns across 14 bases. This CDR3 is built from 19 residues. Germline V lookup: CDR1 LNHNV, CDR2 YYDKDF (reference sequence). Unmatched junction bases numbered 16, after V lost 5 bases and J lost 6 bases. The CDR3 loop reads CATSALGLAGERRGDTQYF. The CDR3 DNA sequence: TGTGCCACCAGCGCCCTGGGACTAGCGGGAGAACGTCGGGGCGATACGCAGTATTTT.

The CDR3 sequence: CASSYLPGGTDQETQYF. As DNA, the CDR3 is TGTGCCAGCAGCTACCTCCCCGGGGGGACAGACCAAGAGACCCAGTACTTC. This sequence joins TRBV11-1 and TRBJ2-5; D is tentatively TRBD1 or TRBD2 (7 bases each). This CDR3 region has 17 residues. Germline V gives CDR1 SGHAT, CDR2 FQDESV (reference sequence). Trimming removed 4 bases from V and 0 bases from J, with 18 bases in between.

In this sample, this clone turned up once. The V and J genes are TRBV21-1 and TRBJ2-1; TRBD2, the table's D call, was not compared with the DNA. TRBV21-1 is listed as a pseudogene. This CDR3 has 18 residues. CDR3 DNA: TGTGCCAGCAGCAAGAGGGAGAGCGGGAGTGGGAACTACAATGAGCAGTTCTTC. This codes for CASSKRESGSGNYNEQFF.

The chain recombines TRBV5-1 with TRBJ2-3; 9 bases align to TRBD2. There are 17 residues in the CDR3. The V gene end was trimmed by 0 bases and the J gene end by 3 bases; junction bases not matched to a gene: 8. CDR1 and CDR2 (germline): SGHRS, YFSETQ. The CDR3 protein is CASSLGIAGDWTDTQYF. CDR3 sequence (DNA): TGCGCCAGCAGCTTGGGGATAGCGGGAGATTGGACAGATACGCAGTATTTT.

The chain has TRBV19 and TRBJ2-5; 9 positions match TRBD2. CDR3 length: 17 amino acids. Germline V lookup: CDR1 LNHDA, CDR2 SQIVND (reference sequence). The V segment lost 3 bases and the J segment 6 bases; nucleotides outside the gene matches: 14. The CDR3 coding sequence is TGTGCCAGTAGTATCTTTCCGCGGGAGGGCATTCACCAGACCCAGTACTTC. Protein sequence: CASSIFPREGIHQTQYF. Together with reference TRBV19 and TRBJ2-5, the CDR3 gives the full variable domain: DGGITQSPKYLFRKEGQNVTLSCEQNLNHDAMYWYRQDPGQGLRLIYYSQIVNDFQKGDIAEGYSVSREKKESFPLTVTSAQKNPTAFYLCASSIFPREGIHQTQYFGPGTRLLVL.

As regards this clone: The identical CDR3 is also encoded by other nucleotide sequences in the sample. The chain uses TRBV6-5 and TRBJ2-2; D is ambiguous. Germline values: CDR1 MNHEY, CDR2 SVGAGI. Trimming shortened V by 4 bases and J by 2 bases, and 2 bases separated the two germline ends. The CDR3 is 12 residues long. CDR3 nucleotide sequence: TGTGCCAGCAGTTTCAACACCGGGGAGCTGTTTTTT. Amino acid sequence: CASSFNTGELFF.